Each of the 20 T cell receptor beta chains below was sequenced from the same sample in a study of shared T cell receptors in the human thymus. The data were produced by immunoSEQ multiplex PCR, yet TCRdb's version contains in-frame clones alone and is incomplete. The table shows hundreds of thousands of clones, with roughly 88% occurring only once. This same sample was also part of a study on human thymus T cells.

Sequenced sample: thymocytes. The receptor set was obtained from a boy under two years old with a congenital heart defect.

This chain connects TRBV9 to TRBJ2-1; 10 bases match TRBD2. The J segment lost 3 bases and the V segment lost 0 bases, leaving 12 bases of the junction unmatched. The CDR3 sequence is 19 residues long. The germline V gene encodes CDR1 SGDLS and CDR2 YYNGEE. DNA of the CDR3: TGTGCCAGCAGCGTAGCAGGGACCACCACTAGCGGGAACTACAATGAGCAGTTCTTC. It is translated as CASSVAGTTTSGNYNEQFF.

J is TRBJ1-5 and V is TRBV7-9; D gene unclear. Germline loops: CDR1 SEHNR, CDR2 FQNEAQ (reference sequence). V lost 6 bases to trimming and J lost 5 bases, with 8 bases between them. This CDR3 is built from 12 residues. The CDR3 sequence is CASSGADQPQHF. CDR3 in DNA: TGTGCCAGCAGTGGAGCGGATCAGCCCCAGCATTTT.

V is TRBV5-1 and J is TRBJ2-5; TRBD1 matches at 8 bases. V shed 0 bases, J shed 5 bases, and the junction held 9 bases outside the gene matches. Looked up from germline, CDR1 is SGHRS and CDR2 is YFSETQ. CDR3 size: 16 residues. CDR3 sequence (DNA): TGCGCCAGCAGCTTGGCCGACAGGGGCTTACAGGAGACCCAGTACTTC. Translation gives CASSLADRGLQETQYF.

This chain connects TRBV28 to TRBJ2-2; no reliable D call. This CDR3 comprises 12 residues. Germline V gene lookup returns CDR1 MDHEN and CDR2 SYDVKM. Trimming pared 5 bases from V and 7 bases from J, leaving 8 bases between. This CDR3 reads CASSLTSGELFF. The CDR3 DNA sequence: TGTGCCAGCAGTCTCACCAGCGGGGAGCTGTTTTTT.

V is TRBV7-3 and J is TRBJ2-3; 9 bases fit TRBD2. The CDR3 loop spans 18 amino acids. The V gene's germline CDR1 is SGHTA and CDR2 FQGTGA. The junction had 21 bases not matched to a gene; V was cut back by 8 bases and J by 6 bases. Written as DNA, the CDR3 is TGTGCCAGCCGACGGACAAGTCGGGGCGGGAGGGCCTCTGATACGCAGTATTTT. Encoded protein: CASRRTSRGGRASDTQYF.

The chain uses TRBV15 and TRBJ1-2, with a weak D call TRBD1 (5 bases). V was pared by 0 bases and J by 8 bases, with 31 bases between. From germline, CDR1 is LNHNV and CDR2 YYDKDF (reference sequence). This CDR3 contains 20 residues. The CDR3 coding sequence is TGTGCCACCAGCAGAGATTCGGGGGTCCTCCTCGGGCTCCTACTGGGGGGCTACACCTTC. Residues: CATSRDSGVLLGLLLGGYTF.

This clone was seen only once. CDR3 DNA sequence: TGTGCCAGCAGTGAGCTAGCGGGGATCACAGATACGCAGTATTTT. It translates to CASSELAGITDTQYF. The chain joins TRBV6-6 to TRBJ2-3; 9 bases are a match to TRBD2. The CDR3 loop spans 15 amino acids. Per germline, CDR1 MNHNY and CDR2 SVGAGI (reference sequence). V lost 5 bases and J lost 2; bases outside the gene matches: 5.

With respect to this clone: The sample holds other DNA sequences that translate to the same CDR3. This chain connects TRBV4-2 to TRBJ2-3; TRBD1 matches 8 bases. Germline V lookup: CDR1 LGHNA, CDR2 YNFKEQ. This CDR3 is 15 amino acids long. With V trimmed by 0 bases and J by 8 bases, 7 bases remained unmatched. The CDR3 nucleotides read TGTGCCAGCAGCCAAGATGGCAGGGGGCGAGGTACGCAGTATTTT. Its translation is CASSQDGRGRGTQYF.

V usage is TRBV23-1 and J usage is TRBJ1-1; 7 bases align to TRBD1. TRBV23-1 is treated as an ORF (open reading frame) with a function not yet certain. This CDR3 spans 15 amino acids. V was pared by 6 bases and J by 0 bases, with 7 bases of the junction left unmatched. The CDR3 DNA is TGCGCCAGCAGCCTGACAGGGTCATTGAACACTGAAGCTTTCTTT. Translated, it gives CASSLTGSLNTEAFF.

J is TRBJ2-3 and V is TRBV4-3, with a tentative D call TRBD2 (5 bases). Trimming removed 8 bases from V and 0 bases from J, with 15 bases in between. Germline V gives CDR1 LGHNA, CDR2 YSLEER. The CDR3 length is 15 residues. The CDR3 DNA is TGCGCCAGCCGCCCAGCGGCCTTTAGCACAGATACGCAGTATTTT. It codes for CASRPAAFSTDTQYF.

The chain joins TRBV11-3 to TRBJ2-3, with 7 bases identical to TRBD1. The germline V gene has CDR1 SGHNT and CDR2 YENEEA. The CDR3 runs to 16 residues. Trimming at V came to 5 bases and at J to 2 bases, leaving 10 bases not matched to a gene. The DNA for the CDR3 is TGTGCCAGCAGCGCGCCCCAGGGGGTGGCCACAGATACGCAGTATTTT. Its protein is CASSAPQGVATDTQYF.

The V gene is TRBV28, the J gene TRBJ2-2; 14 bases align to TRBD2. The ends lost 6 bases at V and 8 bases at J; junction bases unmatched: 23. CDR1 is MDHEN and CDR2 is SYDVKM in the germline V gene. The CDR3 covers 21 residues. The CDR3 DNA sequence: TGTGCCAGCAGCAACCTCAACCGGACTAGCGGGAGGAGGGCGGCGGCGGGGGAGCTGTTTTTT. It translates to CASSNLNRTSGRRAAAGELFF. The entire variable domain, with the rest obtained from reference TRBV28 and TRBJ2-2, is as follows: DVKVTQSSRYLVKRTGEKVFLECVQDMDHENMFWYRQDPGLGLRLIYFSYDVKMKEKGDIPEGYSVSREKKERFSLILESASTNQTSMYLCASSNLNRTSGRRAAAGELFFGEGSRLTVL.

The rearrangement links TRBV7-6 to TRBJ1-3, with TRBD1 matching 8 bases. V lost 4 bases to trimming and J lost 4 bases; unmatched junction nucleotides: 21. The CDR3 extends over 20 amino acids. Germline CDR1 SGHVS, CDR2 FNYEAQ. As DNA, the CDR3 is TGTGCCAGCAGCTCCCCCTTCCAGACAGGGGTATATGCGGGAGGAAACACCATATATTTT. This gives the protein CASSSPFQTGVYAGGNTIYF.

The chain uses TRBV27 and TRBJ1-3; 7 bases map to TRBD1. CDR1 and CDR2 from the germline V gene are MNHEY and SMNVEV (reference sequence). After removal of 4 bases from V and 2 bases from J, the junction contained 20 bases not matched to a gene. The CDR3 is 20 residues long. The CDR3 DNA is TGTGCCAGCAGTTCAGGGACAGAGGGTTTAGTACCGGCCCCTGGAAACACCATATATTTT. Its protein is CASSSGTEGLVPAPGNTIYF.

This chain links TRBV9 with TRBJ2-7; 7 bases are shared with TRBD1. Germline V gene data show CDR1 as SGDLS and CDR2 as YYNGEE. Losses at the gene ends were 4 bases for V and 3 bases for J; bases not matched to a gene: 7. The CDR3 totals 14 residues. Here the CDR3 reads CASSFRQGDYEQYF. DNA for the CDR3: TGTGCCAGCAGCTTTAGACAGGGTGACTACGAGCAGTACTTC.

This chain uses TRBV27 with TRBJ1-1, with D uncertain. The CDR3 consists of 18 residues. CDR1 is MNHEY, CDR2 SMNVEV, per germline (reference sequence). The germline V and J ends were trimmed by 2 bases and 5 bases, with 24 bases remaining between them. CDR3 amino acids: CASSLPHSKPPLETEAFF. The CDR3, as DNA: TGTGCCAGCAGTTTACCACACAGTAAGCCTCCTTTGGAAACTGAAGCTTTCTTT.

The gene calls are TRBV7-2 and TRBJ1-1; 7 nucleotides line up with TRBD1. V dropped 1 base and J dropped 0; count of bases not matched to a gene: 14. Per the germline V gene, CDR1 is SGHTA and CDR2 is FQGNSA. The CDR3 is 19 amino acids. The CDR3 coding sequence is TGTGCCAGCAGCTTAGTGTCGCCAGGGAAGGGGGCAATGAACACTGAAGCTTTCTTT. Encoded protein: CASSLVSPGKGAMNTEAFF.

This chain uses TRBV19 with TRBJ2-2, with D perhaps TRBD2 (5 bases). Per germline, CDR1 LNHDA and CDR2 SQIVND (reference sequence). The length of the CDR3 is 14 residues. V lost 3 bases to trimming and J lost 5 bases, with 10 bases between them. The CDR3 reads CASSMGRETGELFF. The CDR3 DNA sequence: TGTGCCAGTAGTATGGGGAGAGAGACCGGGGAGCTGTTTTTT.

This chain uses TRBV6-1 with TRBJ2-2; a possible D gene is TRBD2 (6 bases). From germline, CDR1 is MNHNS and CDR2 SASEGT. The CDR3 runs 13 residues. V was pared by 8 bases and J by 7 bases, with 14 bases between. CDR3 DNA sequence: TGTGCCAGCCGACGGGAGTTCAGCGGGGAGCTGTTTTTT. This encodes CASRREFSGELFF.

The rearrangement uses TRBV7-2 and TRBJ2-5, with 11 bases aligning to TRBD2. The CDR3 length is 19 residues. V lost 5 bases and J lost 9; bases outside the gene matches: 23. CDR1 is SGHTA and CDR2 is FQGNSA in the germline V gene. The CDR3 is CASSPPASGRQWPPGAQYF. The CDR3 DNA is TGTGCCAGCAGCCCCCCGGCTAGCGGGAGGCAATGGCCCCCAGGGGCCCAGTACTTC.